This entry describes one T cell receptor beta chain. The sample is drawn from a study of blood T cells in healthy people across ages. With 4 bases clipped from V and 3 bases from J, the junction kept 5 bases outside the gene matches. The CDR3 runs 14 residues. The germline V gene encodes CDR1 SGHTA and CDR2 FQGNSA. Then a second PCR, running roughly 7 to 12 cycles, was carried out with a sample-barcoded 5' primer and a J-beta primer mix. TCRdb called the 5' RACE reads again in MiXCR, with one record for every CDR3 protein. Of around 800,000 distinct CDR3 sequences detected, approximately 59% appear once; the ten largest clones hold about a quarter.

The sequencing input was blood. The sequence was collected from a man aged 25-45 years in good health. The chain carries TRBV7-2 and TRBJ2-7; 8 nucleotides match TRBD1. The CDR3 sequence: CASSWRTGSYEQYF. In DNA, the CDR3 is TGTGCCAGCAGCTGGCGGACAGGGAGCTACGAGCAGTACTTC.